This T cell receptor (beta chain) was captured by sequencing in a study of blood T cell dynamics during melanoma immunotherapy (dated by TCRdb to the early 2020s). Background for the entire study: Patients with metastatic melanoma were treated with first-line pembrolizumab or nivolumab plus ipilimumab as standard of care in the United Kingdom. A training cohort was formed from consecutive patients, and a further independent group of patients from the same centre was pooled into an external validation set. Peripheral T cell receptor repertoires of metastatic melanoma patients were profiled before and after one cycle of checkpoint inhibitor therapy to find early correlates of response.

Counted from cysteine to phenylalanine, this CDR3 has 14 amino acids. The only DNA kept is the CDR3, 42 bases in frame from the first base. The germline V gene sets CDR1 to SQVTM and CDR2 to ANQGSEA. At the junction V is shortened by 0 bases and J by 10 bases, with 16 bases in between. This sample's time point label indicates: week 3, after first cycle of checkpoint inhibitor. Blood samples were taken at two points: before treatment (T0) and at week 3 (W3), which came after the first cycle of checkpoint blockade. Except for two patients with rapid clinical progression, response was assessed 12 weeks after the first infusion by RECIST 1.1; disease control meant complete response, partial response or stable disease. Patients were excluded for prior systemic cancer treatment, concomitant immunosuppressant therapy or synchronous other active malignancies. Sorted CD8+ memory and naive T cell subsets were sequenced at T0 and W3 from six patients, three progressing and three with disease control. PBMC were isolated from blood with Lymphoprep and SepMate tubes, followed by red cell lysis. DNA from PBMC and sorted T cell subsets was extracted with QIAamp DNA Blood Mini kits. CD8+ T cell subsets were live-sorted on a FACSAria III cytometer and were frozen prior to DNA extraction. For flow cytometry, fresh PBMC were kept at 4 degrees C in PBS with 2% fetal bovine serum and analyzed within 25 hours.

A note on this clone: Its antigen specificity is not known. No quality values exist for individual bases; no much larger clone is one base distant.

All DNA extracted from each sorted CD8+ T cell subset was loaded into the assay. TCR beta CDR3 sequences were amplified from genomic DNA with the immunoSEQ TCRb Assay kit following manufacturer instructions. The KAPA Library Quantification Kit for Illumina platforms was used to quantify the pooled libraries by qPCR. Sequencing of the pooled libraries was done on an Illumina NextSeq 500, with clustering at roughly 0.55-1.2 pM. The study's own analysis went as follows. TCR data were analyzed using immunoSEQ ANALYZER and the R LymphoSeq package. A rearrangement efficiency score was calculated as productive divided by the sum of productive and non-productive CDR3 sequences. Clonality was measured with the Gini coefficient and diversity with the Renyi index at alpha=1, compared pairwise between timepoints within each patient. Clonal relatedness, based on an edit distance of 3, and repertoire similarity, based on the Bhattacharyya coefficient, were both computed in LymphoSeq. To classify response, a linear discriminant analysis based on week-3 changes in clonality and diversity was built using the R MASS and caret packages. TCRdb re-hosts the immuneACCESS table, in-frame sequences only. Its copies lack some clones; in the studies checked, an unresolved V gene accounts for under half of them, and the cause for the rest is not known. D and trimming were read from the DNA, whereas the V and J calls and clone size are those reported in that table. The sample table lists over 10,000 clones, about 90% of them with a count of one. Around 0.19% of the sample belongs to the ten largest clones.

What the research found in general, with its limitations: The relatively small sample size was acknowledged as a potential limitation on generalization of the results. The study could not determine whether the T cell clones driving repertoire changes were melanoma-specific or reflected general immune activation. Among sorted CD8+ subsets, TIE cells showed the highest similarity to cfDNA CDR3 sequences and the highest clonality, suggesting active turnover with convergence on dominant clones.

This TCR was recovered from a human donor with melanoma. This chain is built from TRBV29-1 and TRBJ2-1; the best D guess is TRBD1, with 6 bases matching. Sample: effector memory CD8+ T cells from blood, taken from a patient treated with checkpoint blockade. The CDR3 loop reads CSVEDRGGVGEQFF. The bases read TGCAGCGTTGAAGATCGAGGGGGAGTTGGGGAGCAGTTCTTC.